The TCR beta chain under discussion was sequenced for a study of blood T cell repertoires in COVID-19. In the original processing: Reference gene primers were amplified, and this amplification served to estimate nucleated cell counts. The data were produced by immunoSEQ multiplex PCR, yet TCRdb's version contains in-frame clones alone and is incomplete. V and J calls and clone size are as listed in that table; D and trimming were resolved from the DNA. The sample records some 260,000 clones, about 88% being singletons. The CDR3 consists of 13 residues. Germline V gene data show CDR1 as SGHNT and CDR2 as YYREEE (reference sequence). With 3 bases removed from V and 3 bases from J, the gap between germline ends came to 7 bases.

The sequence derives from a woman between 35 and 50 years old who had recovered from COVID-19. The rearrangement joins TRBV5-4 to TRBJ2-1; D may be TRBD2 (6 bases). Sequencing input: peripheral blood. The CDR3 DNA reads as TGTGCCAGCAGCTGGGGACTCTACAATGAGCAGTTCTTC. Amino acid sequence: CASSWGLYNEQFF.